The sequence of this TCR beta chain was determined in a study of early T cells in non-severe SARS-CoV-2 infection. The overall study: RNA in bulk from unsorted whole blood was sequenced, and chains were unpaired. Study-wide findings and caveats: Clonotype matching in VDJdb favored anti-spike CD8 responses and did not capture private and CD4 specificities.

Details on this clonotype: Its specificity is unknown.

Each cDNA molecule carried a unique molecular identifier. Each CDR3 protein gets one entry after TCRdb re-called the 5' RACE reads with MiXCR. The table records roughly 120,000 distinct CDR3 sequences, more than 12% of them present only once. The material sequenced was whole blood. This TCR came from an adult who was a healthcare worker with PCR-confirmed SARS-CoV-2 infection or an uninfected control (not recorded which).

Here the CDR3 reads CASSQGLADGNEQFF. CDR3 sequence (DNA): TGCGCCAGCAGCCAGGGACTAGCTGACGGCAATGAGCAGTTCTTC. V and J are TRBV4-1 and TRBJ2-1; 9 positions agree with TRBD2. Germline V lookup: CDR1 MGHRA, CDR2 YSYEKL. V trimming: 3 bases; J trimming: 6 bases; junction bases outside the gene matches: 6. The CDR3 consists of 15 residues.